Listed below are T cell receptor beta chains from one sample, sequenced in a study of T cells in Graves' hyperthyroidism and ophthalmopathy. From the multiplex PCR reads, TCRdb called clonotypes with MiXCR, one entry per CDR3 protein. The profile shows some 700,000 distinct CDR3 sequences, roughly 17% of them singletons. Sequenced input: blood. Receptors originate from a man between 50 and 59 years old with Graves' hyperthyroidism. CDR3s include the opening cysteine and the closing phenylalanine or tryptophan. D genes are given only for firm matches. Size values are once, few and many counts, or a class for expanded clones, and some rows have none.

many | . | TRBJ1-5 | TRBV19 | CASSIDQTVQHQPQHF | TGTGCCAGTAGTATAGATCAAACAGTCCAACATCAGCCCCAGCATTTT
. | TRBD1 | TRBJ2-1 | TRBV7-9 | CASSLARGHYNEQFF | TGTGCCAGCAGCTTGGCCAGGGGGCACTACAATGAGCAGTTCTTC
many | . | TRBJ1-5 | TRBV28 | CASTIKGWLRDNQPQHF | TGTGCCAGCACTATCAAGGGGTGGTTGAGGGACAATCAGCCCCAGCATTTT
. | TRBD1 | TRBJ2-1 | TRBV24-1 | CATSDRGQTNNEQFF | TGTGCCACCAGTGACCGGGGACAGACGAACAATGAGCAGTTCTTC
few | TRBD2 | TRBJ2-1 | TRBV29-1 | CSGGGGLGDYNEQFF | TGCAGCGGGGGGGGGGGTTTGGGCGATTACAATGAGCAGTTCTTC
many | . | TRBJ1-1 | TRBV30 | CAWSDGDTEAFF | TGTGCCTGGAGTGACGGGGACACTGAAGCTTTCTTT
many | TRBD1 | TRBJ1-4 | TRBV2 | CASYLGDSNEKLFF | TGTGCCAGCTACCTCGGGGACAGTAATGAAAAACTGTTTTTT
many | . | TRBJ2-7 | TRBV7-9 | CASSPPHYPLEQYF | TGTGCCAGCAGCCCACCCCATTATCCCCTCGAGCAGTACTTC
many | . | TRBJ2-1 | TRBV6-2/TRBV6-3 | CASSYSRLAEQFF | TGTGCCAGCAGTTACTCGCGTCTAGCTGAGCAGTTCTTC
many | . | TRBJ2-7 | TRBV7-9 | CASSLDEGQTYEQYF | TGTGCCAGCAGCTTAGATGAAGGGCAGACCTACGAGCAGTACTTC
many | TRBD1 | TRBJ1-2 | TRBV7-2 | CASSLSRDRNYGYTF | TGTGCCAGCAGCTTATCCCGGGACAGGAACTATGGCTACACCTTC
few | . | TRBJ1-4 | TRBV12-3/TRBV12-4 | CASSVRSEKLFF | TGTGCCAGCAGCGTCCGGTCTGAAAAACTGTTTTTT
. | . | TRBJ2-6 | TRBV5-1 | CASSLIRGDPSGANVLTF | TGCGCCAGCAGCTTGATACGAGGGGACCCCTCTGGGGCCAACGTCCTGACTTTC
. | TRBD1 | TRBJ1-2 | TRBV14 | CASSQASGGFGYTF | TGTGCCAGCAGCCAAGCTTCAGGGGGCTTTGGCTACACCTTC
many | . | TRBJ2-7 | TRBV7-2 | CASSLEEGPLEQYF | TGTGCCAGCAGCTTAGAGGAGGGACCACTCGAGCAGTACTTC
few | TRBD1 | TRBJ2-3 | TRBV7-2 | CASSLDRGPPGTQYF | TGTGCCAGCAGCCTGGACAGGGGGCCTCCAGGTACGCAGTATTTT
many | . | TRBJ1-1 | TRBV2 | CASRQALEAFF | TGTGCCAGCAGACAAGCCCTTGAAGCTTTCTTT
. | . | TRBJ2-1 | TRBV11-1 | CASSLSFGTEYNEQFF | TGTGCCAGCAGCTTATCGTTCGGGACGGAATACAATGAGCAGTTCTTC
many | . | TRBJ1-2 | TRBV28 | CASSPRGGEYGYTF | TGTGCCAGCAGTCCCCGCGGGGGCGAATATGGCTACACCTTC
few | TRBD1 | TRBJ1-1 | TRBV20-1 | CSVRYRGRTEAFF | TGCAGTGTTCGTTACAGGGGGCGTACTGAAGCTTTCTTT
many | TRBD2 | TRBJ2-7 | TRBV28 | CASSGSDGSGRVTYEQYF | TGTGCCAGCAGTGGGTCGGATGGTAGCGGGAGGGTGACCTACGAGCAGTACTTC
. | . | TRBJ2-1 | TRBV5-1 | CASSLRLDGTYNEQFF | TGCGCCAGCAGCCTCAGACTAGATGGTACCTACAATGAGCAGTTCTTC
many | . | TRBJ2-3 | TRBV15 | CATSRDSGRSTDTQYF | TGTGCCACCAGCAGAGATTCAGGCCGAAGCACAGATACGCAGTATTTT
few | TRBD2 | TRBJ2-1 | TRBV19 | CASTRTRGDEQFF | TGTGCCAGTACCAGGACTAGAGGGGATGAGCAGTTCTTC
few | . | TRBJ2-4 | TRBV20-1 | CSRDSRENIQYF | TGCAGTCGGGACTCCAGGGAGAACATTCAGTACTTC
many | . | TRBJ2-7 | TRBV2 | CASSEEVAGNYEQYF | TGTGCCAGCAGTGAAGAAGTTGCCGGAAACTACGAGCAGTACTTC
many | . | TRBJ1-2 | TRBV28 | CASSLQAPNYGYTF | TGTGCCAGCAGTTTACAGGCGCCGAACTATGGCTACACCTTC
many | TRBD1 | TRBJ2-3 | TRBV28 | CASGDREGDTQYF | TGTGCCAGCGGGGACAGGGAGGGAGATACGCAGTATTTT
. | . | TRBJ1-4 | TRBV30 | CAWSSTGRWNEKLFF | TGTGCCTGGAGTTCAACGGGACGTTGGAATGAAAAACTGTTTTTT
many | TRBD2 | TRBJ2-3 | TRBV27 | CASSQGLAGAADTQYF | TGTGCCAGCAGTCAGGGACTAGCGGGAGCTGCAGATACGCAGTATTTT
many | . | TRBJ2-7 | TRBV15 | CATSREGVEQYF | TGTGCCACCAGCAGAGAAGGAGTTGAGCAGTACTTC
. | . | TRBJ1-1 | TRBV20-1 | CSARDQSVLTEAFF | TGCAGTGCTAGAGATCAAAGCGTTCTCACTGAAGCTTTCTTT
many | . | TRBJ2-3 | TRBV11-1 | CASSLGSGHSTDTQYF | TGTGCCAGCAGCTTAGGCTCAGGTCATAGCACAGATACGCAGTATTTT
few | . | TRBJ1-3 | TRBV30 | CAWSVRALHF | TGTGCCTGGAGTGTACGGGCCCTGCATTTT
many | . | TRBJ2-2 | TRBV7-8 | CASSLNEVNTGELFF | TGTGCCAGCAGCTTAAATGAAGTGAACACCGGGGAGCTGTTTTTT
. | . | TRBJ2-5 | TRBV5-1 | CASSTDSGFSWYF | TGCGCCAGCAGCACCGACAGCGGATTTTCGTGGTACTTC
. | . | TRBJ2-5 | TRBV4-3 | CASSQDFWLAGETQYF | TGCGCCAGCAGCCAAGATTTTTGGTTGGCTGGGGAGACCCAGTACTTC
. | TRBD2 | TRBJ2-7 | TRBV7-9 | CASEGGRTSGSEQYF | TGTGCCAGCGAGGGGGGCAGGACTAGCGGGAGTGAGCAGTACTTC
few | TRBD2 | TRBJ2-5 | TRBV10-3 | CATSESTSGRVETQYF | TGTGCCACCAGTGAGTCGACTAGCGGGAGGGTAGAGACCCAGTACTTC
many | TRBD1 | TRBJ1-2 | TRBV6-1 | CASVDLGQGRGYTF | TGTGCCAGCGTAGACCTGGGACAGGGTCGGGGCTACACCTTC
. | . | TRBJ1-2 | TRBV10-3 | CAIRNGTSYSYTF | TGTGCCATCAGAAACGGGACATCGTACAGCTACACCTTC
. | TRBD1 | TRBJ1-4 | TRBV6-1 | CASGFGQAHHEKLFF | TGTGCCAGCGGATTCGGACAGGCCCATCATGAAAAACTGTTTTTT
many | TRBD2 | TRBJ2-7 | TRBV6-2/TRBV6-3 | CASTKSAGEWYEQYF | TGTGCCAGCACAAAATCGGCGGGAGAGTGGTACGAGCAGTACTTC
. | TRBD2 | TRBJ2-2 | TRBV20-1 | CSATPSSGKSGELFF | TGCAGTGCTACCCCTTCTAGCGGGAAGTCCGGGGAGCTGTTTTTT
many | . | TRBJ2-7 | TRBV12-3/TRBV12-4 | CASTRNHGVGEQYF | TGTGCCAGCACCCGTAACCACGGCGTGGGGGAGCAGTACTTC
many | TRBD1 | TRBJ1-5 | TRBV28 | CASIPMTGSNQPQHF | TGTGCCAGCATCCCTATGACAGGGAGCAATCAGCCCCAGCATTTT
. | . | TRBJ2-6 | TRBV7-9 | CASRPTSLGSGANVLTF | TGTGCCAGCAGGCCGACGTCTCTCGGGTCTGGGGCCAACGTCCTGACTTTC
many | . | TRBJ2-2 | TRBV2 | CASNPDRAGTGELFF | TGTGCCAGCAATCCAGACAGGGCGGGGACCGGGGAGCTGTTTTTT
few | TRBD1 | TRBJ2-1 | TRBV24-1 | CATSDLGTGVMNEQFF | TGTGCCACCAGTGATTTGGGGACAGGGGTGATGAATGAGCAGTTCTTC
few | . | TRBJ1-5 | TRBV15 | CATSRLQGRSNQPQHF | TGTGCCACCAGCAGACTACAGGGACGCAGCAATCAGCCCCAGCATTTT
. | TRBD2 | TRBJ2-1 | TRBV19 | CASSMEAGAEQFF | TGTGCCAGTAGTATGGAAGCGGGAGCCGAGCAGTTCTTC